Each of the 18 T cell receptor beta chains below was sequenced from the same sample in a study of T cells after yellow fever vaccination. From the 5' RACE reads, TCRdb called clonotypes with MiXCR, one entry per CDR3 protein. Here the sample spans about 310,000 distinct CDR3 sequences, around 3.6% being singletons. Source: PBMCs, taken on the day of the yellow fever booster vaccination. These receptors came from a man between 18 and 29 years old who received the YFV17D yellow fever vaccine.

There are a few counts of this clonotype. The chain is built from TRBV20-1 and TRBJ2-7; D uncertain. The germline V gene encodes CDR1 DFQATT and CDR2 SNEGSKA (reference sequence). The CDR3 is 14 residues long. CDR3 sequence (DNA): TGCAGGGCGATTCGTGAAACCTTCTCCTACGAGCAGTACGTC. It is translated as CRAIRETFSYEQYV.

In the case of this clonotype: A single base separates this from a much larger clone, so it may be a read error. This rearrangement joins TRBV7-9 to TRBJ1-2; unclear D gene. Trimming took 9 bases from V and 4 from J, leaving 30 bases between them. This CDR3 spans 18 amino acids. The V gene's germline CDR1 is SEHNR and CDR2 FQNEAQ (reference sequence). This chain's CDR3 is CARRPPSREGLFVYGYTF. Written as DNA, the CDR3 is TGTGCCAGAAGGCCACCCAGCCGGGAGGGTCTGTTCGTCTATGGCTACACCTTC.

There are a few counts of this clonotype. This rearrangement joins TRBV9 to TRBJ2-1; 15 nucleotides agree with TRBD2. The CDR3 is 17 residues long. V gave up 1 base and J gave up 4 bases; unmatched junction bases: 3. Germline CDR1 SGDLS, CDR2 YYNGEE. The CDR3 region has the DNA TGTGCCAGCAGCGTATTCGGGACTAGCGGGGGGTACAATGAGCAGTTCTTC. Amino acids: CASSVFGTSGGYNEQFF. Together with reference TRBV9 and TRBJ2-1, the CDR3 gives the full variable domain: DSGVTQTPKHLITATGQRVTLRCSPRSGDLSVYWYQQSLDQGLQFLIQYYNGEERAKGNILERFSAQQFPDLHSELNLSSLELGDSALYFCASSVFGTSGGYNEQFFGPGTRLTVL.

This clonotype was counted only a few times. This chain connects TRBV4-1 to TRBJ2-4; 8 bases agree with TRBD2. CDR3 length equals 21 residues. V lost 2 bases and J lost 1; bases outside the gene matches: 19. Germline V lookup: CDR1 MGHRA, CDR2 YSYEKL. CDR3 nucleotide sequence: TGCGCCAGCAGCCAAAAACTACGGGGGGGACGCGGGTTGGAGGCCAAAAACATTCAGTACTTC. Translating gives CASSQKLRGGRGLEAKNIQYF.

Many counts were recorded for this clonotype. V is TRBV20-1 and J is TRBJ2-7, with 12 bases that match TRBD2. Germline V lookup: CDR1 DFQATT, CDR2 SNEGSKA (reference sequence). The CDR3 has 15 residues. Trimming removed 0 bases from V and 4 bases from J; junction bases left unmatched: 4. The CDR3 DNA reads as TGCAGTGCTAGAGATCGACTAGCGGGGGCATACGAGCAGTACTTC. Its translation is CSARDRLAGAYEQYF.

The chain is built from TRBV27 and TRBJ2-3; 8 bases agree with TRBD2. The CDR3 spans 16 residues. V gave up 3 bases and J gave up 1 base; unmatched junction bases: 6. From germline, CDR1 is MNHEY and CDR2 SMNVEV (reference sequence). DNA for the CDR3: TGTGCCAGCAGTTTTTGGCGGGGGGTGGGCACAGATACGCAGTATTTT. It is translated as CASSFWRGVGTDTQYF.

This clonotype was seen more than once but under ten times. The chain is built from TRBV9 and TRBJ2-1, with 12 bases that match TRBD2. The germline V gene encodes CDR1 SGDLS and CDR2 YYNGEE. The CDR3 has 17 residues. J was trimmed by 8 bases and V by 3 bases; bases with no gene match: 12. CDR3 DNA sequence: TGTGCCAGCAGCGGGACTAGCGGGGAACAAGGCCTTGATGAGCAGTTCTTC. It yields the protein CASSGTSGEQGLDEQFF.

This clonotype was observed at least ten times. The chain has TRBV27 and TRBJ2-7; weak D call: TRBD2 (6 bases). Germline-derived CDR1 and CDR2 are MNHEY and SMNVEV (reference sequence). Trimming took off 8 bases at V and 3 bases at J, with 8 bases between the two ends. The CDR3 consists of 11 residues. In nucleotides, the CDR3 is TGTGCCAGCGGGACTTACTACGAGCAGTACTTC. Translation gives CASGTYYEQYF.

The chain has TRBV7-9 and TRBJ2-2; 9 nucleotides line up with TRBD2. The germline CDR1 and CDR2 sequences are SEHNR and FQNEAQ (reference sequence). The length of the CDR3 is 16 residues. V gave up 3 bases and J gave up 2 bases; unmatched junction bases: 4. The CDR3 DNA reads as TGTGCCAGCAGCTTCGGGACTAGCAGAAACACCGGGGAGCTGTTTTTT. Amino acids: CASSFGTSRNTGELFF.

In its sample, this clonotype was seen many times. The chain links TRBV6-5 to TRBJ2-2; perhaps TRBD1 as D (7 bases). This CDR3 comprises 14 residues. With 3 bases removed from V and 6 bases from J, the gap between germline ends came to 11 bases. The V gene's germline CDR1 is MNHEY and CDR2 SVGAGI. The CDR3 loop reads CASSYQGGSGELFF. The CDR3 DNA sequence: TGTGCCAGCAGTTATCAGGGGGGATCCGGGGAGCTGTTTTTT.

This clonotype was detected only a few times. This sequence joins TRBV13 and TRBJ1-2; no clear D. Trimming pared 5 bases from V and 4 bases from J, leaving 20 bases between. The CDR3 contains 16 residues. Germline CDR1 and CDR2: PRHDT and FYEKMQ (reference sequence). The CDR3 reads CASSHRTPPIVYGYTF. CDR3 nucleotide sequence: TGTGCCAGCAGCCACCGGACCCCACCTATTGTCTATGGCTACACCTTC. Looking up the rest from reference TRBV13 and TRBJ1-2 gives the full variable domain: AAGVIQSPRHLIKEKRETATLKCYPIPRHDTVYWYQQGPGQDPQFLISFYEKMQSDKGSIPDRFSAQQFSDYHSELNMSSLELGDSALYFCASSHRTPPIVYGYTFGSGTRLTVV.

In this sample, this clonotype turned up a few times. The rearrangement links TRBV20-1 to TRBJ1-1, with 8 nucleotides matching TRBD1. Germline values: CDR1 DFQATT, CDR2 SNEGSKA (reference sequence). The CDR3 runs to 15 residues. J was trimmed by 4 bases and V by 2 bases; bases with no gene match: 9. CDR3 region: CSARNPQGAGTEAFF. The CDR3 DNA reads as TGCAGTGCTAGAAATCCCCAGGGGGCGGGCACTGAAGCTTTCTTT.

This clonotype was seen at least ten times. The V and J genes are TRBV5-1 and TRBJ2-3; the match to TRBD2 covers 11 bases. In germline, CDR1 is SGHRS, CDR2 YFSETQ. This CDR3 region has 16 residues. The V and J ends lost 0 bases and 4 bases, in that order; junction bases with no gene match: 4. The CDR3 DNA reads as TGCGCCAGCAGCTTGGGTAGCGGGGGGGGCTCAGATACGCAGTATTTT. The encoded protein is CASSLGSGGGSDTQYF.

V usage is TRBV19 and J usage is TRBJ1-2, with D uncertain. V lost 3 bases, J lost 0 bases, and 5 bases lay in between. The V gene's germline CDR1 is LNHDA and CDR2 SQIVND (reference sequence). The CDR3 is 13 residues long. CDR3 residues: CASSISSNYGYTF. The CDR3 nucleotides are TGTGCCAGTAGTATTTCGTCTAACTATGGCTACACCTTC.

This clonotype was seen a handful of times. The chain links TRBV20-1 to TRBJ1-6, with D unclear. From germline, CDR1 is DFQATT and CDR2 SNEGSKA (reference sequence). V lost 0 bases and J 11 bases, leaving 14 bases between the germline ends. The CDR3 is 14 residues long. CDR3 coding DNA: TGCAGTGCTAGAGATCAGGTCAATAAGGCACCCCTCCACTTT. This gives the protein CSARDQVNKAPLHF.

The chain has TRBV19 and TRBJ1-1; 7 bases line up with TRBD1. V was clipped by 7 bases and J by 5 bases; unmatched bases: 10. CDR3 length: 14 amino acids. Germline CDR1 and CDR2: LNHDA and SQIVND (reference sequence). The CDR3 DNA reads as TGTGCCAGTATTCAGACAGGGAGGGGAACTGAAGCTTTCTTT. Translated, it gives CASIQTGRGTEAFF.

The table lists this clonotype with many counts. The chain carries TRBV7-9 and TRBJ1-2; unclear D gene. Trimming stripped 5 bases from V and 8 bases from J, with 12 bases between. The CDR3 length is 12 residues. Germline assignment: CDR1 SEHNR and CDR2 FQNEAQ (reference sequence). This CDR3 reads CASSNGRGGYTF. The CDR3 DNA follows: TGTGCCAGCAGCAACGGAAGAGGAGGCTACACCTTC. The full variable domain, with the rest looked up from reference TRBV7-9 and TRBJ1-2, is DTGVSQNPRHKITKRGQNVTFRCDPISEHNRLYWYRQTLGQGPEFLTYFQNEAQLEKSRLLSDRFSAERPKGSFSTLEIQRTEQGDSAMYLCASSNGRGGYTFGSGTRLTVV.

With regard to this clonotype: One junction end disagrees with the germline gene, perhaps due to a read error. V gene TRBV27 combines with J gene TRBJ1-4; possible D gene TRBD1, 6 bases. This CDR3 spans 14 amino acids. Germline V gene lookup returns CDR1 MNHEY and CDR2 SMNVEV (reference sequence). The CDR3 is CASSRPGANEKLIF. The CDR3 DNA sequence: TGTGCCAGCAGCCGGCCGGGGGCTAATGAAAAACTGATTTTT.